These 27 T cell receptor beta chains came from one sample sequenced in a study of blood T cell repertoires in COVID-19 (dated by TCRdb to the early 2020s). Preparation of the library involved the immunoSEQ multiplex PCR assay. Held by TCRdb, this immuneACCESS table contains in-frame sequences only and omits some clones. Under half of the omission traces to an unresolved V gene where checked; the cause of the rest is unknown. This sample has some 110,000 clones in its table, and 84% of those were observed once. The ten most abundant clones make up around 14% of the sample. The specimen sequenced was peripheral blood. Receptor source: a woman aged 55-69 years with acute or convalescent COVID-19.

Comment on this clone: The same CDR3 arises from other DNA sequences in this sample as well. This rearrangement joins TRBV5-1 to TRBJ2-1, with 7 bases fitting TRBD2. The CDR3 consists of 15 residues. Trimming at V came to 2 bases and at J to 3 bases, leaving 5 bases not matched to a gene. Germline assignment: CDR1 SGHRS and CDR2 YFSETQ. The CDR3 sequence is CASSLGLAVYNEQFF. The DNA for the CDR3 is TGCGCCAGCAGCTTAGGGCTAGCGGTCTACAATGAGCAGTTCTTC.

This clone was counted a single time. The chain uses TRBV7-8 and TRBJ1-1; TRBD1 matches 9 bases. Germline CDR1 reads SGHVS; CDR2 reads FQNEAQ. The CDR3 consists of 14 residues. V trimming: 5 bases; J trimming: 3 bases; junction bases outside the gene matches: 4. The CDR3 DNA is TGTGCCAGCAGCACACAGGGGGCGTACACTGAAGCTTTCTTT. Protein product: CASSTQGAYTEAFF.

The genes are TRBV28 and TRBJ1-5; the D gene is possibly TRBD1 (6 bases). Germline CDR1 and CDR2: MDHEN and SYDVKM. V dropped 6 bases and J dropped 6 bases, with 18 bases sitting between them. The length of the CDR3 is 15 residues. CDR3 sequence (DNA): TGTGCCAGCAGCACTCATACAGGGTACGGTCAGCCCCAGCATTTT. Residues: CASSTHTGYGQPQHF.

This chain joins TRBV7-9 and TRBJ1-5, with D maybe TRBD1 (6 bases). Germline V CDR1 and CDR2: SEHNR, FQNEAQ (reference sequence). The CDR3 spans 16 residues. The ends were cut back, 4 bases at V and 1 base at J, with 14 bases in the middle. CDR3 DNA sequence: TGTGCCAGCAGCTCAAGTTACAGGGAAAGCAATCAGCCCCAGCATTTT. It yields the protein CASSSSYRESNQPQHF.

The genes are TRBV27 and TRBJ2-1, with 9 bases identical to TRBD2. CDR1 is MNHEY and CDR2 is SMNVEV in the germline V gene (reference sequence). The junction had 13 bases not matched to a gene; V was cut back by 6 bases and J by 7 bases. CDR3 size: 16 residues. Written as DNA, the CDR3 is TGTGCCAGCAGCCCCAGAGTAGCGGGAGTAGGGAATGAGCAGTTCTTC. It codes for CASSPRVAGVGNEQFF.

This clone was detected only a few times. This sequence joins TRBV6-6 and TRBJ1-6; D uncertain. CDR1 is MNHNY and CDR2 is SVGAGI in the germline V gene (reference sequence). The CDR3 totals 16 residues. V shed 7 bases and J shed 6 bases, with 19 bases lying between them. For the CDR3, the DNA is TGTGCCAGCACCACAAACAGAGGGTACGCTAATTCACCCCTCCACTTT. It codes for CASTTNRGYANSPLHF.

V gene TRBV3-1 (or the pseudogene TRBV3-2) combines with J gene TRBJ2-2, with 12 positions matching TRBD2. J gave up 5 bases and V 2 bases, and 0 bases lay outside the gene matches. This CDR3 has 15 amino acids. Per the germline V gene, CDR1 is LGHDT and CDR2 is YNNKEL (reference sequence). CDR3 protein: CASSQLAGGTGELFF. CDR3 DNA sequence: TGTGCCAGCAGCCAACTAGCGGGAGGGACCGGGGAGCTGTTTTTT.

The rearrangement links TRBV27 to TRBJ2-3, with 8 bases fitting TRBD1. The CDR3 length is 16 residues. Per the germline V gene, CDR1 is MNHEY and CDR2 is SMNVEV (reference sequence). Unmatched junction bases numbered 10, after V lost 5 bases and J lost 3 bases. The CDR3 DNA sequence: TGTGCCAGCAGTCCCTGGACAGGGTATGAAACAGATACGCAGTATTTT. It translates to CASSPWTGYETDTQYF.

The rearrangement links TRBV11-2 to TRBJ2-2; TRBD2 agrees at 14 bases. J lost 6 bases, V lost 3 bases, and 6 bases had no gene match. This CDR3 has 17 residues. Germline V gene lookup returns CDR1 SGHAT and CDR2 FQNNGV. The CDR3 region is CASSFRLAGGFAGELFF. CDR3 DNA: TGTGCCAGCAGCTTTAGACTAGCGGGGGGGTTCGCCGGGGAGCTGTTTTTT.

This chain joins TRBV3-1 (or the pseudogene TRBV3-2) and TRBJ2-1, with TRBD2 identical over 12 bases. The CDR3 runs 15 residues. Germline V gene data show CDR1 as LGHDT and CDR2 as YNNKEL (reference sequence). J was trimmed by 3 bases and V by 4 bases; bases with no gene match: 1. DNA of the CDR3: TGTGCCAGCAGCCCGACTAGCGGGGGCTACAATGAGCAGTTCTTC. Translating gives CASSPTSGGYNEQFF.

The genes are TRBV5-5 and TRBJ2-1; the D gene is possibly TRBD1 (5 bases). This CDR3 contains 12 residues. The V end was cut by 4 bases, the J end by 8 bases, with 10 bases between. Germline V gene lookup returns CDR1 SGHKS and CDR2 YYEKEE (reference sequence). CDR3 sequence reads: CASSLDSDEQFF. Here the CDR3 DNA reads TGTGCCAGCAGCCTAGACAGCGATGAGCAGTTCTTC.

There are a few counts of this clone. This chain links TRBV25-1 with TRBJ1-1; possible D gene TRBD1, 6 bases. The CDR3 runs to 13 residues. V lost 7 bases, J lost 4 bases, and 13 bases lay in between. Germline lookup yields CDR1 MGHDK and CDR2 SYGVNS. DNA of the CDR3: TGTGCCAGCACAAAAGGGGGTTCCACTGAAGCTTTCTTT. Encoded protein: CASTKGGSTEAFF.

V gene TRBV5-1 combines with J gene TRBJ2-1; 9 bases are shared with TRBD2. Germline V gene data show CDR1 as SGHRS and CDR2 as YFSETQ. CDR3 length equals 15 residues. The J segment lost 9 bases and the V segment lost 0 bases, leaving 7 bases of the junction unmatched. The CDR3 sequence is CASSLGREGPVEQFF. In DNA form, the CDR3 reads TGCGCCAGCAGCTTGGGGCGGGAGGGCCCGGTTGAGCAGTTCTTC.

CDR3 sequence reads: CAISESPAGEYNEQFF. The CDR3 coding sequence is TGTGCCATCAGTGAGTCCCCAGCGGGGGAGTACAATGAGCAGTTCTTC. This chain connects TRBV10-3 to TRBJ2-1; 8 bases are a match to TRBD2. V dropped 0 bases and J dropped 4; count of bases not matched to a gene: 5. Germline loops: CDR1 ENHRY, CDR2 SYGVKD. The CDR3 sequence is 16 residues long.

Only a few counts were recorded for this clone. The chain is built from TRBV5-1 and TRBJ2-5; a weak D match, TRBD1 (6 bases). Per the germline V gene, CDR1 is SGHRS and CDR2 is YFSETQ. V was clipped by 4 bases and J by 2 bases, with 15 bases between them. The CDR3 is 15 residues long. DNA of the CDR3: TGCGCCAGCAGCCGCACAGGGTACCAACAAGAGACCCAGTACTTC. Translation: CASSRTGYQQETQYF.

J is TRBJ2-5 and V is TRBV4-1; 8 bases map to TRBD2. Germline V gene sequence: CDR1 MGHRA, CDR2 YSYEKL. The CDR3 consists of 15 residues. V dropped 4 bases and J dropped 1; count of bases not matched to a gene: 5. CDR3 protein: CASSRSGAPQETQYF. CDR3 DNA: TGCGCCAGCAGCCGTAGCGGGGCGCCCCAAGAGACCCAGTACTTC.

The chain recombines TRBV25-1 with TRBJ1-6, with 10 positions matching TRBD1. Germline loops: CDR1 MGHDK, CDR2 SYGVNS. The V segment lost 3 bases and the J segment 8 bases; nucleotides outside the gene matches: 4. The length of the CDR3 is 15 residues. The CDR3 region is CASSDPGQGDSPLHF. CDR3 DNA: TGTGCCAGCAGTGATCCAGGACAGGGGGATTCACCCCTCCACTTT.

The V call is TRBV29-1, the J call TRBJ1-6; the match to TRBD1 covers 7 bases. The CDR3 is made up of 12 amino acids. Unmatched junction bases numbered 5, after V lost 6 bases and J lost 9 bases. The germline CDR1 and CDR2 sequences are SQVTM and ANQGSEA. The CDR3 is CSVGDSGSPLHF. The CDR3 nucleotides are TGCAGCGTCGGGGACAGCGGTTCACCCCTCCACTTT.

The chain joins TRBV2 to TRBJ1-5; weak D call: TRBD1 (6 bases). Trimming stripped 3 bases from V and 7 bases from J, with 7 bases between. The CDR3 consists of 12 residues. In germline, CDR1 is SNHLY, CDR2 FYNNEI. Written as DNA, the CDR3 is TGTGCCAGCAGTGACAGGGGACAGCCCCAGCATTTT. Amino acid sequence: CASSDRGQPQHF.

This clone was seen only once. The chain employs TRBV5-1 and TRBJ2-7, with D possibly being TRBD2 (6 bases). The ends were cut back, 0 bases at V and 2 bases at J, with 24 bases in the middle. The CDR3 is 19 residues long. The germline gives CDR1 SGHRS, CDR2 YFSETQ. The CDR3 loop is CASSLALTAGGPAAYEQYF. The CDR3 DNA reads TGCGCCAGCAGCTTGGCGCTGACAGCTGGAGGGCCCGCGGCCTACGAGCAGTACTTC.

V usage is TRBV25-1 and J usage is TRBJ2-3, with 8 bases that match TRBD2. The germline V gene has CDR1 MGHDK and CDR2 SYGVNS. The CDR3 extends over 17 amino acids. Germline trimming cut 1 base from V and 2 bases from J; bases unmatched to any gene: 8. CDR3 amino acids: CASSEWTSRSTTDTQYF. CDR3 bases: TGTGCCAGCAGTGAATGGACTAGCAGGTCCACCACAGATACGCAGTATTTT.

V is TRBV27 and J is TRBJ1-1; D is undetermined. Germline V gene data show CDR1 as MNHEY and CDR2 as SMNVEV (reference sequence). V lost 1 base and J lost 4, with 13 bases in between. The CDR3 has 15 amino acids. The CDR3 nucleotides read TGTGCCAGCAGTTTATACTACTCCGTGGGCACTGAAGCTTTCTTT. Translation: CASSLYYSVGTEAFF.

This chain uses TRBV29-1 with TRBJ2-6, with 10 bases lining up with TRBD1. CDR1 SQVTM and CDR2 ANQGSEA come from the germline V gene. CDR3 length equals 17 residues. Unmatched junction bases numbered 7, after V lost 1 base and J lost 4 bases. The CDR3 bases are TGCAGCGTTGAAGCTGCGAGGGACAGGGGAGGGGCCAACGTCCTGACTTTC. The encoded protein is CSVEAARDRGGANVLTF.

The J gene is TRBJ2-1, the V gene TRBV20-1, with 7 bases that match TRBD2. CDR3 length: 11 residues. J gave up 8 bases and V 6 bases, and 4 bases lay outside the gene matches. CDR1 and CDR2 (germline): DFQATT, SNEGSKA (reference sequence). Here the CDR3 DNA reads TGCAGTGCCACCCGGGGGGATGAGCAGTTCTTC. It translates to CSATRGDEQFF.

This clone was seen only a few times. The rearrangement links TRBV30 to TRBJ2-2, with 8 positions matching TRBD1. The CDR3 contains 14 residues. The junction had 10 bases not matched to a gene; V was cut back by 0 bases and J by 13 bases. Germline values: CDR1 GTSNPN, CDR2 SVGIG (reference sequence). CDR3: CAWSVLSGGGRLFF. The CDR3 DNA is TGTGCCTGGAGTGTACTGTCAGGGGGCGGGCGGCTGTTTTTT. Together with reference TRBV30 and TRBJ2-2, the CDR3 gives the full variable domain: SQTIHQWPATLVQPVGSPLSLECTVEGTSNPNLYWYRQAAGRGLQLLFYSVGIGQISSEVPQNLSASRPQDRQFILSSKKLLLSDSGFYLCAWSVLSGGGRLFFGEGSRLTVL.

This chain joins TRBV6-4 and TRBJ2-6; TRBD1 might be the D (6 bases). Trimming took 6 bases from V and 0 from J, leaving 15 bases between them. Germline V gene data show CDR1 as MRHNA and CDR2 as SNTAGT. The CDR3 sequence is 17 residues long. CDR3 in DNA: TGTGCCAGCAGCACACAGGGTTTGGGCTCTGGGGCCAACGTCCTGACTTTC. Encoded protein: CASSTQGLGSGANVLTF.

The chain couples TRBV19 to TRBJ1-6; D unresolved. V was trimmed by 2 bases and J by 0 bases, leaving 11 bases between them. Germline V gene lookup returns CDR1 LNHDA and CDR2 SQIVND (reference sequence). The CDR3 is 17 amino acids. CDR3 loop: CASSIFGGFSYNSPLHF. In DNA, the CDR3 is TGTGCCAGTAGTATATTCGGCGGATTCTCCTATAATTCACCCCTCCACTTT.